The 13 T cell receptor beta chains reported below all come from one sample, sequenced in a study of T cells in severe cutaneous drug reactions. Bulk and single-cell libraries used iRepertoire multiplex PCR with TCR subtype-specific primers. TCRdb derives one entry per CDR3 protein from the multiplex PCR reads, leaving out DNA. In all, the sample yields tens of thousands of distinct CDR3 sequences. Sequenced patients had Stevens-Johnson syndrome or toxic epidermal necrolysis caused by carbamazepine. Source material: PBMCs. The receptors come from a human donor with toxic epidermal necrolysis, a severe cutaneous drug reaction.

The J gene is TRBJ1-1, the V gene TRBV7-2. The CDR3 consists of 14 residues. In germline, CDR1 is SGHTA, CDR2 FQGNSA. Here the CDR3 reads CASSIQGGNTEAFF.

The chain links TRBV6-1 to TRBJ1-2. CDR1 MNHNS and CDR2 SASEGT come from the germline V gene. The CDR3 totals 14 residues. The CDR3 region is CASSELGTAYGYTF.

The V gene is TRBV27, the J gene TRBJ2-1; no DNA is available, so the TRBD1 call from TCRdb remains unchecked. Germline loops: CDR1 MNHEY, CDR2 SMNVEV (reference sequence). There are 14 residues in the CDR3. The CDR3 is CASSLPGSSNEQFF.

The genes are TRBV5-6 and TRBJ2-7. The germline V gene has CDR1 SGHDT and CDR2 YYEEEE. The CDR3 spans 13 residues. The CDR3 loop is CASSSGRSYEQYF.

This chain links TRBV5-1 with TRBJ1-1. The CDR3 sequence is 14 residues long. CDR1 and CDR2 (germline): SGHRS, YFSETQ. CDR3 amino acids: CASSLFREGTEAFF.

The chain employs TRBV20-1 and TRBJ2-5; the TCRdb D gene call, TRBD2, has no DNA to confirm it. The germline V gene has CDR1 DFQATT and CDR2 SNEGSKA (reference sequence). The CDR3 has 15 amino acids. Here the CDR3 reads CSASAWGTSGETQYF.

V gene TRBV6-2 or TRBV6-3 combines with J gene TRBJ2-7; there is no DNA to check the TCRdb D call of TRBD2. Per germline, CDR1 MNHEY and CDR2 SVGEGT. The CDR3 totals 14 residues. CDR3 protein: CASSGYKSHYEQYF.

The chain has TRBV28 and TRBJ2-2. The germline gives CDR1 MDHEN, CDR2 SYDVKM. The CDR3 runs to 15 residues. Here the CDR3 reads CASSLRQLDTGELFF. The variable domain in full, with the rest retrieved from reference TRBV28 and TRBJ2-2, is DVKVTQSSRYLVKRTGEKVFLECVQDMDHENMFWYRQDPGLGLRLIYFSYDVKMKEKGDIPEGYSVSREKKERFSLILESASTNQTSMYLCASSLRQLDTGELFFGEGSRLTVL.

This chain joins TRBV29-1 and TRBJ2-7; TCRdb reports TRBD2, a call that lacks DNA to check it against. The CDR3 is made up of 14 amino acids. Germline-derived CDR1 and CDR2 are SQVTM and ANQGSEA. CDR3 amino acids: CSVYSGRAHYEQYF.

This chain uses TRBV4-1 with TRBJ2-2; without DNA, the TCRdb call of TRBD1 cannot be checked. CDR3 length: 17 amino acids. Germline V gives CDR1 MGHRA, CDR2 YSYEKL. CDR3 protein: CASSRLTGATGTGELFF.

The rearrangement uses TRBV5-4 and TRBJ1-2. Germline CDR1 and CDR2: SGHNT and YYREEE (reference sequence). This CDR3 is 14 amino acids long. This CDR3 reads CASSFGSGDYGYTF. Using reference TRBV5-4 and TRBJ1-2 for the parts outside the CDR3, the full variable domain is ETGVTQSPTHLIKTRGQQVTLRCSSQSGHNTVSWYQQALGQGPQFIFQYYREEENGRGNFPPRFSGLQFPNYSSELNVNALELDDSALYLCASSFGSGDYGYTFGSGTRLTVV.

The rearrangement joins TRBV7-2 to TRBJ2-5; the D gene TCRdb calls, TRBD1, cannot be checked with no DNA. The germline gives CDR1 SGHTA, CDR2 FQGNSA. CDR3 length equals 13 residues. The CDR3 protein is CASSRGGGETQYF. Full variable domain (outside the CDR3, taken from reference TRBV7-2 and TRBJ2-5): GAGVSQSPSNKVTEKGKDVELRCDPISGHTALYWYRQSLGQGLEFLIYFQGNSAPDKSGLPSDRFSAERTGGSVSTLTIQRTQQEDSAVYLCASSRGGGETQYFGPGTRLLVL.

The rearrangement uses TRBV27 and TRBJ1-2; TCRdb calls TRBD1, which cannot be checked without DNA. The germline gives CDR1 MNHEY, CDR2 SMNVEV (reference sequence). This CDR3 has 15 residues. The CDR3 spells CASSFLGGGLYGYTF.